This TCR beta chain came from a study of spatial heterogeneity in lung cancer. Looking at the study overall: Every unique TCR and UMI combination, on average, appeared more than ten times in raw reads.

Single TCR cDNA molecules each had their own unique molecular identifier. From the 5' RACE reads, TCRdb called clonotypes with MiXCR, one entry per CDR3 protein. Seen here are about 29,000 distinct CDR3 sequences, approximately 8.4% observed once, and the top ten hold roughly 40%. V lost 1 base and J lost 6, with 6 bases in between. The germline V gene has CDR1 LGHNA and CDR2 YNFKEQ. CDR3 length: 13 amino acids. The time point: sample taken at primary tumor resection. Extraction of whole RNA from tumor, nontumor lung or frozen PBMC preceded unsorted sequencing. This clonotype showed up many times. Antigen specificity is unknown. Overall study findings and caveats: Blood showed ubiquitous tumor TCRs more often at resection than at routine follow-up.

The chain has TRBV4-2 and TRBJ2-2; D is perhaps TRBD1 or TRBD2 (5 bases each). The specimen comprised PBMCs, sampled at surgery. The origin of this receptor is a female donor with early-stage non-small cell lung cancer. The CDR3 DNA sequence: TGTGCCAGCAGCCAAGTGGGGGCCGGGGAGCTGTTTTTT. It translates to CASSQVGAGELFF.